This is a list of T cell receptor beta chains from one sample in a study of blood T cell repertoires in COVID-19. Sequencing was performed with immunoSEQ multiplex PCR; in TCRdb, only in-frame clones are kept and a portion is missing. The table records fewer than 250,000 clones, 85% to 90% of them present only once. The specimen sequenced was peripheral blood. These receptors were collected from a woman aged 70 to 79 with acute or convalescent COVID-19. CDR3s include the opening cysteine and the closing phenylalanine or tryptophan. D genes are given only for firm matches. Some rows have no size entry. The others give once, few or many, or a class for an expanded clone.

>-|TRBJ2-1|TRBD1|TRBV5-1
TGCGCCAGCAGCAGGGACAGTATCAATGAGCAGTTCTTC
CASSRDSINEQFF
>-|TRBJ2-3|TRBD2|TRBV5-1
TGCGCCAGCAGCTTCCTGGGACTAGCGGGGACCACAGATACGCAGTATTTT
CASSFLGLAGTTDTQYF
>-|TRBJ2-5|TRBD2|TRBV2
TGTGCCAGCAGTCTCGGGGTAGCGGGAAAACAAGAGACCCAGTACTTC
CASSLGVAGKQETQYF
>once|TRBJ2-3|TRBD1|TRBV19
TGTGCCTGCCGGGACAGAGCACCTTCTAGCACAGATACGCAGTATTTT
CACRDRAPSSTDTQYF
>few|TRBJ2-7|-|TRBV7-2
TGTGCCAGCAGCTTGAGCAGGGATGTTGGCGAGCAGTACTTC
CASSLSRDVGEQYF
>-|TRBJ2-7|TRBD2|TRBV6-5
TGTGCCAGCAGTTTGAGCGGGATGAGCAACGAGCAGTACTTC
CASSLSGMSNEQYF
>-|TRBJ1-1|TRBD1|TRBV2
TGTGCCAGCAGCCGGGTGGGACAGGGAAACACTGAAGCTTTCTTT
CASSRVGQGNTEAFF
>-|TRBJ2-3|TRBD2|TRBV5-1
TGCGCCAGCAGCTTTGCAATGACTAGCGGGGGGACAGATACGCAGTATTTT
CASSFAMTSGGTDTQYF
>-|TRBJ1-3|-|TRBV5-4
TGTGCCAGCAGCTTGGCGACTAGAGAAAACACCATATATTTT
CASSLATRENTIYF
>-|TRBJ1-1|-|TRBV7-3
TGTGCCAGCAGCTTAAAACTACACACTGAAGCTTTCTTT
CASSLKLHTEAFF
>-|TRBJ1-1|TRBD1|TRBV19
TGTGCCAGTAGAAGGGACAGGTGGAACACTGAAGCTTTCTTT
CASRRDRWNTEAFF
>-|TRBJ1-5|-|TRBV6-6
TGTGCCAGCAGTTATTCTGCAGGCAGGAACAATCAGCCCCAGCATTTT
CASSYSAGRNNQPQHF
>once|TRBJ1-2|TRBD1|TRBV6-4
TGTGCCAGCAGTGAAGATTGGACAGGGACCTATGGCTACACCTTC
CASSEDWTGTYGYTF
>-|TRBJ2-1|TRBD1|TRBV4-1
TGCGCCAGCAGCCCCCCAACAGGGGGCCTAGGGGATGAGCAGTTCTTC
CASSPPTGGLGDEQFF
>-|TRBJ2-2|TRBD1|TRBV24-1
TGTGCCACCTCCGGACAGGGGGCCCCGAGGGAGCTGTTTTTT
CATSGQGAPRELFF
>-|TRBJ2-2|TRBD1|TRBV7-2
TGTGCCAGCAGCTTACTTTTTCGGACAGGGACATTCGGCACCGGGGAGCTGTTTTTT
CASSLLFRTGTFGTGELFF
>-|TRBJ2-3|-|TRBV12-5
TGTGCTAGTGGTATGGACGCCTGGGCAGTTAGCACAGATACGCAGTATTTT
CASGMDAWAVSTDTQYF
>-|TRBJ2-6|-|TRBV10-3
TGTGCCATCAGTCCCATTTCGGGGTCCGGGGCCAACGTCCTGACTTTC
CAISPISGSGANVLTF
>-|TRBJ2-1|TRBD2|TRBV3-1/TRBV3-2
TGTGCCAGCAGTGAGGAGGTAGCGGGACTCAATGAGCAGTTCTTC
CASSEEVAGLNEQFF
>-|TRBJ1-5|-|TRBV27
TGTGCCAGTGCCCAAGGGGGCAATCAGCCCCAGCATTTT
CASAQGGNQPQHF
>-|TRBJ2-1|-|TRBV5-6
TGTGCCAGCAGCTTGGCCCTACAGGGCGACGAGCAGTTCTTC
CASSLALQGDEQFF
>-|TRBJ1-1|TRBD1|TRBV7-9
TGTGCCAGCAGCCGGACAGGGGGCGCGGGGACTGAAGCTTTCTTT
CASSRTGGAGTEAFF
>-|TRBJ1-4|-|TRBV15
TGTGCCACCAGCAGGGACATCACTGCAACTAATGAAAAACTGTTTTTT
CATSRDITATNEKLFF
>-|TRBJ2-7|TRBD2|TRBV5-4
TGTGCCAGCAGCTCTTCGGGGAGGGGTAACGAGCAGTACTTC
CASSSSGRGNEQYF
>-|TRBJ1-2|TRBD1|TRBV6-6
TGTGCCAGCAGACACAGGGGAGAATCTAACTATGGCTACACCTTC
CASRHRGESNYGYTF
>-|TRBJ2-3|-|TRBV27
TGTGCCAGCAGTTTATCGAGTCCTAGCACAGATACGCAGTATTTT
CASSLSSPSTDTQYF
>-|TRBJ2-5|TRBD1|TRBV9
TGTGCCAGCAGCGCCCTCCAGGGGGCTGGAGAGACCCAGTACTTC
CASSALQGAGETQYF
>-|TRBJ1-2|-|TRBV5-1
TGCGCCAGCTCCTCTCTAGGGGGGGACTATGGCTACACCTTC
CASSSLGGDYGYTF
>-|TRBJ2-3|-|TRBV5-4
TGTGCCAGCAGCTTGGAACAGCCAGATACGCAGTATTTT
CASSLEQPDTQYF
>-|TRBJ2-2|TRBD2|TRBV7-6
TGTGCCAGCAGCTTAACGCCAGGGACTAGCTCTGGGGAGCTGTTTTTT
CASSLTPGTSSGELFF
>-|TRBJ1-1|-|TRBV11-2
TGTGCCAGCAGCCCGCTCAGGACAACTGAAGCTTTCTTT
CASSPLRTTEAFF
>-|TRBJ2-6|-|TRBV2
TGTGCCAGCAGTGTACAGGGATCAACTGGGGCCAACGTCCTGACTTTC
CASSVQGSTGANVLTF
>-|TRBJ1-1|-|TRBV7-9
TGTGCCAGCAGATCCAACACAGCCCTGAACACTGAAGCTTTCTTT
CASRSNTALNTEAFF
>-|TRBJ2-3|-|TRBV19
TGTGCCAGTAGTATAGGGTCAGTCACAGATACGCAGTATTTT
CASSIGSVTDTQYF
>-|TRBJ1-1|TRBD1|TRBV5-4
TGTGCCAGCAGCCACGGACAGGGAGAGAGGGCTTTCTTT
CASSHGQGERAFF
>-|TRBJ2-1|TRBD1|TRBV18
TGTGCCAGCTCACCAGGGACAGGGGATGAGCAGTTCTTC
CASSPGTGDEQFF
>-|TRBJ1-4|-|TRBV5-1
TGCGCCAGCCGGGCGGCAGGGGCGAATGAAAAACTGTTTTTT
CASRAAGANEKLFF
>-|TRBJ2-5|-|TRBV7-8
TGTGCCAGCAGCACGTTGGGGGGGACAGGTCGGGAGACCCAGTACTTC
CASSTLGGTGRETQYF
>-|TRBJ2-5|TRBD1|TRBV5-1
TGCGCCAGCAGCGGGACAGGGGAAGAGACCCAGTACTTC
CASSGTGEETQYF
>-|TRBJ2-6|-|TRBV24-1
TGTGCCACCAGTGATCCGGGGCGGGGCAATGGGGCCAACGTCCTGACTTTC
CATSDPGRGNGANVLTF
>-|TRBJ1-4|-|TRBV7-6
TGTGCCAGCAGCTTAGGCGGCCCGGGTGAAAAACTGTTTTTT
CASSLGGPGEKLFF
>once|TRBJ1-1|TRBD1|TRBV18
TGTGCCAGCTCACCGCGACAGGGGTGGGGAGCTTTCTTT
CASSPRQGWGAFF
>-|TRBJ2-7|TRBD1|TRBV9
TGTGCCAGCAGCGTAGCTGGACAGGGGACCTACGAGCAGTACTTC
CASSVAGQGTYEQYF
>-|TRBJ1-1|-|TRBV4-1
TGCGCCAGCAGCCACGACAGCCCTAACACTGAAGCTTTCTTT
CASSHDSPNTEAFF
>-|TRBJ1-1|TRBD1|TRBV19
TGTGCCAGTAGTATTTGGGACAGTGAAGCTTTCTTT
CASSIWDSEAFF
>-|TRBJ2-3|-|TRBV5-5
TGTGCCAGCAGCTTGGCGGTTTTTGGCACAGATACGCAGTATTTT
CASSLAVFGTDTQYF
>-|TRBJ1-3|-|TRBV5-1
TGCGCCAGCAAAGAGGGCAGTATCTCTGGAAACACCATATATTTT
CASKEGSISGNTIYF
>-|TRBJ2-3|-|TRBV5-1
TGCGCCAGCGCTGCGGACATCCTCACAGATACGCAGTATTTT
CASAADILTDTQYF